This entry concerns a single TCR beta chain. This clone turned up a few times. Its binding antigen is unknown. Base-call qualities are not available, and no considerably larger clone is one nucleotide away. The data originate from a study of CD8+ T cells in alopecia areata (dated by TCRdb to the late 2010s). As for the study more broadly: Treated patients were enrolled in an open-label pilot trial of oral tofacitinib, 5 to 10 mg twice daily, for moderate-to-severe alopecia areata. Patients stayed on tofacitinib for 6 to 18 months and then had 6 months of follow-up off drug so that delayed response and recurrence could be assessed. Disease severity in treated patients was measured with the SALT score, which quantifies the percentage of affected scalp surface area. To study T cell clonal expansion in alopecia areata, the researchers applied high-throughput TCRbeta sequencing to both the C3H/HeJ mouse model and human patients. Scalp tissue and sorted CD4+ and CD8+ peripheral blood T cells from patchy and totalis/universalis alopecia areata patients and from healthy controls were covered by human TCRbeta sequencing. Patients on tofacitinib were biopsied at baseline and after 4 and 24 weeks of treatment, and several of the patients also had a later scalp biopsy. Scalp clonality was compared across normal scalp (n=4), patchy alopecia areata scalp (n=8), and alopecia totalis/universalis scalp (n=8). RNA came from the PAXgene miRNA kit for fixed scalp, the miRNeasy kit for PBMCs, and the RNeasy kit for mouse skin. TCRbeta CDR3 regions were amplified by immunoSEQ multiplex PCR using 35 Vbeta forward and 13 Jbeta reverse primers.

This specimen's treatment or condition label, interpreted: oral pan-JAK inhibitor, 5-10 mg twice daily. Peripheral blood and lesional scalp punch biopsies were obtained from patients with alopecia areata. PBMCs were isolated by density centrifugation and stained for CD3, CD4 and CD8, and CD4+ and CD8+ T cells were sorted on a FACSAria. Overall study outcomes, separate from this receptor: Tofacitinib significantly lowered scalp clonality and the number of expanded CD8+ clones among the top 100 scalp clones. Shared TCR sequences between patients were less evident than in mice, which may be partly attributable to HLA diversity in the patient population. Unlike mouse skin, where gammadelta T cells dominate, normal human skin contains resident alphabeta T cells that get sequenced too, which complicates analysis of the scalp TCR repertoire. During tofacitinib treatment, many expanded lesional clones stuck around in both scalp and blood, and this persistence may partly explain why relapse happens after treatment is stopped. Because the treated cohort was small and included a single nonresponder, larger studies are needed to assess links between baseline CD8+ expansion and response. Compared with normal scalp, lesional scalp, particularly in alopecia totalis/universalis, had higher clonality and more expanded CD8+ clones, which suggests antigenic drive.

CDR3 length: 16 amino acids, cysteine to phenylalanine. Only the CDR3 part of the read is kept: 48 bases, read in frame from the first base. V is pruned by 5 bases and J by 8 bases, leaving 14 bases of the junction without a gene match. CDR1 and CDR2, per the germline V gene (reference sequence), are PRHDT and FYEKMQ. Library prep was done by the immunoSEQ multiplex PCR assay. RNA was extracted from all samples and reverse transcribed into cDNA as template for TCR sequencing. First-strand cDNA was synthesized with SuperScript III using a 2:1 mix of oligo-dT and random hexamers. A synthetic immune receptor repertoire was used to gauge amplification bias, and whatever bias remained was removed computationally. Under the source paper's analysis protocol: Raw reads were preprocessed for error removal, and CDR3 was defined according to IMGT conventions as running from the conserved cysteine to phenylalanine. To get clonality, Shannon entropy was normalized by log2 of the number of productive unique TCRs and the result was subtracted from 1. Whether scalp clones were CD4 or CD8 was inferred by matching scalp TCRbeta sequences against CD4 and CD8 repertoires sorted from blood. In its TCRdb copy, this immuneACCESS table keeps in-frame sequences only and misses some clones. Where compared with another copy, unresolved V genes explain less than half of these, and the others have no known cause. The V and J calls and clone size are taken from that table; D and trimming were inferred from the DNA. This sample lists roughly 180,000 clones; about 47% were detected once. Around 10% of the sample is in the top ten clones.

This material consisted of CD8+ T cells sorted from blood, taken around week 54, from a patient treated with tofacitinib. The chain is made from TRBV13 and TRBJ2-4; 8 bases in the junction line up with TRBD1. This receptor was obtained from a human donor with alopecia areata. This receptor carries the CDR3 CASSPWGQEGADIQYF. At the DNA level, the sequence is TGTGCCAGCAGCCCGTGGGGACAGGAAGGTGCGGACATTCAGTACTTC.